These 5 T cell receptor beta chains were sequenced from one sample in a study of control samples from healthy donors and cancer patients. Measured with immunoSEQ multiplex PCR; TCRdb has only the in-frame clones, and not every one. The sample holds about 160,000 clones; just over 95% are singletons and the top ten take 0.85% to 1.3%. Sequences were obtained from blood. These receptors came from a woman aged 30 to 39 in good health.

The gene calls are TRBV30 and TRBJ2-2; 10 nucleotides agree with TRBD2. This CDR3 comprises 15 residues. CDR1 GTSNPN and CDR2 SVGIG come from the germline V gene (reference sequence). V trimming: 3 bases; J trimming: 3 bases; junction bases outside the gene matches: 4. CDR3 nucleotides: TGTGCCTGGAGGGCCGGGACTAGCGACACCGGGGAGCTGTTTTTT. Translating it yields CAWRAGTSDTGELFF.

The CDR3 sequence: CASSLGANYGYTF. CDR3 sequence (DNA): TGTGCCAGCAGTTTGGGGGCAAACTATGGCTACACCTTC. The chain carries TRBV6-5 and TRBJ1-2; weak D call: TRBD1 (6 bases). Germline CDR1 MNHEY, CDR2 SVGAGI. With 4 bases removed from V and 2 bases from J, the gap between germline ends came to 8 bases. There are 13 residues in the CDR3.

J is TRBJ1-3 and V is TRBV7-9; maybe TRBD1 (5 bases). Germline CDR1 reads SEHNR; CDR2 reads FQNEAQ (reference sequence). The CDR3 runs 14 residues. Trimming took off 2 bases at V and 6 bases at J, with 11 bases between the two ends. CDR3 region: CASSLLGVENTIYF. The CDR3 DNA follows: TGTGCCAGCAGCTTATTAGGGGTTGAAAACACCATATATTTT.

The chain couples TRBV19 to TRBJ1-6; D unclear. Germline CDR1 and CDR2: LNHDA and SQIVND (reference sequence). CDR3 length: 14 residues. V shed 3 bases and J shed 4 bases, with 7 bases lying between them. In nucleotides, the CDR3 is TGTGCCAGTAGTATCCGCGGATATAATTCACCCCTCCACTTT. It yields the protein CASSIRGYNSPLHF.

The chain recombines TRBV27 with TRBJ2-1, with a weak D call TRBD2 (5 bases). Trimming pared 4 bases from V and 8 bases from J, leaving 12 bases between. Germline V gives CDR1 MNHEY, CDR2 SMNVEV (reference sequence). There are 13 residues in the CDR3. The CDR3 loop reads CASSSRTGYEQFF. The CDR3 bases are TGTGCCAGCAGTTCCCGCACGGGGTATGAGCAGTTCTTC.